The 12 T cell receptor beta chains reported below all come from one sample, sequenced in a study of STAT3 mutations in large granular lymphocyte leukemia. Findings of the study overall: Every T-cell large granular lymphocyte leukemia patient had at least one immunodominant TCR beta clonotype.

These receptors are not linked to any known antigen. Clones were read by immunoSEQ multiplex PCR, and TCRdb kept only the in-frame ones, dropping some. The sample lists some 13,000 clones; 90% were seen once. Input material: peripheral blood mononuclear cells. These receptors were collected from a man aged 40-49 years with T-cell large granular lymphocyte leukemia. Some clones in this sample may be carry-over from other donors' samples.

This clone turned up a few times. The V gene is TRBV28, the J gene TRBJ1-5, with TRBD1 as a possible D gene (6 bases). V dropped 1 base and J dropped 3 bases, with 19 bases sitting between them. The CDR3 extends over 18 amino acids. Per the germline V gene, CDR1 is MDHEN and CDR2 is SYDVKM. The CDR3 region is CASSLSQGLGSNNQPQHF. In DNA, the CDR3 is TGTGCCAGCAGTTTATCCCAGGGGTTGGGCAGCAACAATCAGCCCCAGCATTTT.

The chain is built from TRBV19 and TRBJ1-1, with 7 bases identical to TRBD1. The CDR3 contains 14 residues. With V trimmed by 5 bases and J by 3 bases, 6 bases remained unmatched. Germline values: CDR1 LNHDA, CDR2 SQIVND (reference sequence). The CDR3 loop is CASSSDRTYTEAFF. The CDR3 DNA follows: TGTGCCAGTAGTTCGGACAGGACATACACTGAAGCTTTCTTT.

The chain has TRBV6-1 and TRBJ1-5, with no clear D. CDR1 and CDR2 (germline): MNHNS, SASEGT. V gave up 4 bases and J gave up 0 bases, with 16 bases separating them. The CDR3 sequence is 17 residues long. The CDR3 spells CASSAADFFSSNQPQHF. Here the CDR3 DNA reads TGTGCCAGCAGTGCCGCTGATTTTTTTAGTAGCAATCAGCCCCAGCATTTT.

V and J are TRBV30 and TRBJ2-7, with D perhaps TRBD1 (5 bases). This CDR3 has 12 amino acids. From germline, CDR1 is GTSNPN and CDR2 SVGIG (reference sequence). The DNA of the CDR3 is TGTAGTTGGCAGGGCCAAGCTTACGAGCAGTACTTC. It translates to CSWQGQAYEQYF.

This chain uses TRBV6-5 with TRBJ1-1, with 9 bases aligning to TRBD1. CDR1 and CDR2 (germline): MNHEY, SVGAGI. Trimming removed 7 bases from V and 4 bases from J; junction bases left unmatched: 10. The CDR3 sequence is 15 residues long. CDR3 bases: TGTGCCAGCATCTTACAGGGGGCGCGGGGCACTGAAGCTTTCTTT. As protein: CASILQGARGTEAFF.

This rearrangement joins TRBV5-1 to TRBJ2-6; the match to TRBD2 covers 7 bases. The CDR3 runs to 17 residues. CDR1 is SGHRS and CDR2 is YFSETQ in the germline V gene. The V and J ends lost 5 bases and 0 bases, in that order; junction bases with no gene match: 8. The CDR3 reads CASRISGVGSGANVLTF. CDR3 nucleotide sequence: TGCGCCAGCAGAATCAGCGGGGTGGGCTCTGGGGCCAACGTCCTGACTTTC. Supplemented by reference TRBV5-1 and TRBJ2-6, the full variable domain reads KAGVTQTPRYLIKTRGQQVTLSCSPISGHRSVSWYQQTPGQGLQFLFEYFSETQRNKGNFPGRFSGRQFSNSRSEMNVSTLELGDSALYLCASRISGVGSGANVLTFGAGSRLTVL.

The chain employs TRBV7-8 and TRBJ2-3; D tentatively fits TRBD1 or TRBD2 (5 bases each). The ends were cut back, 0 bases at V and 2 bases at J, with 15 bases in the middle. CDR3 length: 17 amino acids. Germline V gene lookup returns CDR1 SGHVS and CDR2 FQNEAQ. The CDR3 DNA sequence: TGTGCCAGCAGCTTAGCCCAACCGGGACCTAACACAGATACGCAGTATTTT. The encoded protein is CASSLAQPGPNTDTQYF. The complete variable domain, with remaining parts taken from reference TRBV7-8 and TRBJ2-3, reads GAGVSQSPRYKVAKRGQDVALRCDPISGHVSLFWYQQALGQGPEFLTYFQNEAQLDKSGLPSDRFFAERPEGSVSTLKIQRTQQEDSAVYLCASSLAQPGPNTDTQYFGPGTRLTVL.

The chain couples TRBV18 to TRBJ2-5, with 9 positions matching TRBD1. V gave up 3 bases and J gave up 7 bases; unmatched junction bases: 9. The CDR3 has 15 amino acids. Germline V gene sequence: CDR1 KGHSH, CDR2 LQKENI. CDR3 DNA: TGTGCCAGCTCACCTTCCGGGACAGGGAGGGCGACCCAGTACTTC. The encoded protein is CASSPSGTGRATQYF.

The V and J genes are TRBV6-1 and TRBJ1-4; D gene uncertain. Trimming took 0 bases from V and 0 from J, leaving 5 bases between them. This CDR3 contains 15 residues. CDR1 is MNHNS, CDR2 SASEGT, per germline. DNA for the CDR3: TGTGCCAGCAGTGAAGCAGCGGCAACTAATGAAAAACTGTTTTTT. Translating gives CASSEAAATNEKLFF.

The gene calls are TRBV6-5 and TRBJ2-3; D gene ambiguous. CDR3 length equals 12 residues. Germline V lookup: CDR1 MNHEY, CDR2 SVGAGI. V lost 6 bases, J lost 4 bases, and 8 bases lay in between. DNA for the CDR3: TGTGCCAGCAGCAAACGGGCAGATACGCAGTATTTT. It codes for CASSKRADTQYF.

This chain connects TRBV11-2 to TRBJ1-6, with unresolved D. The CDR3 spans 14 residues. Trimming pared 5 bases from V and 7 bases from J, leaving 12 bases between. Germline-derived CDR1 and CDR2 are SGHAT and FQNNGV. CDR3 protein: CASSQRVGNSPLHF. CDR3 nucleotides: TGTGCCAGCAGCCAGAGGGTAGGAAATTCACCCCTCCACTTT.

The table lists this clone with a count of one. The chain couples TRBV5-6 to TRBJ1-1; D uncertain. Germline assignment: CDR1 SGHDT and CDR2 YYEEEE. The CDR3 is made up of 13 amino acids. With 0 bases removed from V and 5 bases from J, the gap between germline ends came to 8 bases. CDR3 DNA sequence: TGTGCCAGCAGCTTGGGTATTGGAACTGAAGCTTTCTTT. It specifies CASSLGIGTEAFF.